What follows are 26 T cell receptor beta chains derived from one specimen sequenced in a study of Ad26.COV2.S vaccination and SARS-CoV-2 variants. Method: immunoSEQ multiplex PCR; TCRdb's copy keeps in-frame clones and lacks some. The repertoire holds over 85,000 clones, with 80% as singletons. This material consisted of peripheral blood, taken after recovery from COVID-19. These receptors originate from a human donor who had recovered from COVID-19.

This sequence joins TRBV30 and TRBJ1-5, with TRBD1 matching 11 bases. V dropped 5 bases and J dropped 4; count of bases not matched to a gene: 7. Per the germline V gene, CDR1 is GTSNPN and CDR2 is SVGIG (reference sequence). The CDR3 contains 15 residues. The CDR3 DNA reads as TGTGCCTGGGGACAGGGGGCGCGAGGGAATCAGCCCCAGCATTTT. It encodes CAWGQGARGNQPQHF. The variable domain in full, with the rest retrieved from reference TRBV30 and TRBJ1-5, is SQTIHQWPATLVQPVGSPLSLECTVEGTSNPNLYWYRQAAGRGLQLLFYSVGIGQISSEVPQNLSASRPQDRQFILSSKKLLLSDSGFYLCAWGQGARGNQPQHFGDGTRLSIL.

This chain connects TRBV2 to TRBJ2-7, with 7 nucleotides matching TRBD1. With 4 bases clipped from V and 1 base from J, the junction kept 4 bases outside the gene matches. This CDR3 spans 14 amino acids. CDR1 is SNHLY, CDR2 FYNNEI, per germline. CDR3 protein: CASSGDRSSYEQYF. In DNA form, the CDR3 reads TGTGCCAGCAGTGGGGACAGATCTTCCTACGAGCAGTACTTC. The full variable domain, in which reference TRBV2 and TRBJ2-7 provide the parts outside the CDR3, is EPEVTQTPSHQVTQMGQEVILRCVPISNHLYFYWYRQILGQKVEFLVSFYNNEISEKSEIFDDQFSVERPDGSNFTLKIRSTKLEDSAMYFCASSGDRSSYEQYFGPGTRLTVT.

The chain joins TRBV5-4 to TRBJ2-5; D gene unclear. Germline values: CDR1 SGHNT, CDR2 YYREEE (reference sequence). Deletions cut 4 bases from V and 5 bases from J, with 12 bases between. CDR3 length equals 13 residues. The CDR3 here is CASSPGLWETQYF. The CDR3 DNA reads as TGTGCCAGCAGCCCCGGTCTGTGGGAGACCCAGTACTTC. Combining the CDR3 with reference TRBV5-4 and TRBJ2-5 gives the whole variable domain ETGVTQSPTHLIKTRGQQVTLRCSSQSGHNTVSWYQQALGQGPQFIFQYYREEENGRGNFPPRFSGLQFPNYSSELNVNALELDDSALYLCASSPGLWETQYFGPGTRLLVL.

In this sample, this clone turned up a few times. CDR3 coding DNA: TGTGCCAGCAGTGTACAACCGGGACACCCGGATTCACCCCTCCACTTT. As protein: CASSVQPGHPDSPLHF. This rearrangement joins TRBV27 to TRBJ1-6; tentatively, D is TRBD1 (6 bases). This CDR3 is built from 16 residues. Germline lookup yields CDR1 MNHEY and CDR2 SMNVEV (reference sequence). V lost 5 bases to trimming and J lost 8 bases, with 19 bases between them.

This clone has a handful of counts. The chain couples TRBV5-4 to TRBJ1-6; D ambiguous. Looked up from germline, CDR1 is SGHNT and CDR2 is YYREEE (reference sequence). The CDR3 runs to 14 residues. V was shortened by 0 bases and J by 4 bases, with 5 bases between the two germline ends. The chain's CDR3 is CASSLDQYNSPLHF. For the CDR3, the DNA is TGTGCCAGCAGCTTGGACCAATATAATTCACCCCTCCACTTT.

The V gene is TRBV25-1, the J gene TRBJ1-5; 9 bases are shared with TRBD1. This CDR3 is 12 amino acids long. In germline, CDR1 is MGHDK, CDR2 SYGVNS. With V trimmed by 10 bases and J by 7 bases, 5 bases remained unmatched. This CDR3 reads CANRDREQPQHF. The DNA of the CDR3 is TGTGCCAACAGGGACAGGGAGCAGCCCCAGCATTTT.

J is TRBJ2-7 and V is TRBV27, with D perhaps matching TRBD2 (7 bases). CDR1 is MNHEY and CDR2 is SMNVEV in the germline V gene (reference sequence). This CDR3 is built from 14 residues. The ends were cut back, 5 bases at V and 7 bases at J, with 18 bases in the middle. CDR3 in DNA: TGTGCCAGCAGTCTAATACAAGGGGGAGGGGAGCAGTACTTC. Encoded protein: CASSLIQGGGEQYF.

This chain uses TRBV2 with TRBJ2-1; 9 positions agree with TRBD2. The CDR3 is 15 residues long. Germline-derived CDR1 and CDR2 are SNHLY and FYNNEI. With 2 bases clipped from V and 7 bases from J, the junction kept 6 bases outside the gene matches. CDR3 coding DNA: TGTGCCAGCAGTGAAACGGCTAGCGGGGTGAATGAGCAGTTCTTC. It encodes CASSETASGVNEQFF.

This clone was counted only a few times. V is TRBV6-5 and J is TRBJ1-2, with D maybe TRBD1 (6 bases). CDR1 is MNHEY, CDR2 SVGAGI, per germline. V dropped 4 bases and J dropped 0 bases, with 12 bases sitting between them. This CDR3 comprises 15 residues. The CDR3 is CASSSIQGANYGYTF. For the CDR3, the DNA is TGTGCCAGCAGTTCTATACAGGGAGCTAACTATGGCTACACCTTC.

In the case of this clone: Additional DNA sequences in this sample encode the identical CDR3. The rearrangement uses TRBV6-6 and TRBJ2-5, with D possibly matching TRBD2 (6 bases). V was clipped by 5 bases and J by 4 bases, with 23 bases between them. CDR3 length: 17 amino acids. Per the germline V gene, CDR1 is MNHNY and CDR2 is SVGAGI (reference sequence). CDR3 nucleotide sequence: TGTGCCAGCAGTCTCGAGTCCGGGCCGAGGAGGGGAGAGACCCAGTACTTC. Protein: CASSLESGPRRGETQYF.

The J gene is TRBJ2-3, the V gene TRBV6-2 or TRBV6-3; 11 bases align to TRBD2. The V and J ends lost 5 bases and 9 bases, in that order; junction bases with no gene match: 7. Germline V lookup: CDR1 MNHEY, CDR2 SVGEGT. CDR3 length: 14 residues. DNA of the CDR3: TGTGCCAGCAGTACCCCAAGACTAGCGGGGACGCAGTATTTT. Residues: CASSTPRLAGTQYF.

In this sample, this clone turned up a few times. V and J are TRBV3-1 (or the pseudogene TRBV3-2) and TRBJ2-2; TRBD2 matches 8 bases. The trim removed 1 base at V and 6 bases at J, leaving 7 bases unmatched. Germline V gene sequence: CDR1 LGHDT, CDR2 YNNKEL (reference sequence). The CDR3 totals 16 residues. The CDR3 loop is CASSQVPLAGPGELFF. As DNA, the CDR3 is TGTGCCAGCAGCCAAGTCCCCCTAGCGGGCCCCGGGGAGCTGTTTTTT.

This clone was detected only a few times. The chain is built from TRBV28 and TRBJ2-3; D gene unclear. V was cut by 3 bases and J by 6 bases, with 13 bases left in between. Germline CDR1 MDHEN, CDR2 SYDVKM. This CDR3 region has 14 residues. The CDR3 loop reads CASSFDSIGDTQYF. As DNA, the CDR3 is TGTGCCAGCAGTTTTGACTCAATTGGGGATACGCAGTATTTT.

This clone was counted once. This chain uses TRBV9 with TRBJ1-2; D is unresolved. Between the trimmed V and J ends, which lost 0 bases and 4 bases, there was a span of 19 bases. Per the germline V gene, CDR1 is SGDLS and CDR2 is YYNGEE. The CDR3 extends over 17 amino acids. Here the CDR3 DNA reads TGTGCCAGCAGCGTAGTAGATACACCCCACGTCCTCTATGGCTACACCTTC. This translates into CASSVVDTPHVLYGYTF.

The V gene is TRBV5-6, the J gene TRBJ1-1; D is ambiguous. The length of the CDR3 is 16 residues. Germline V gives CDR1 SGHDT, CDR2 YYEEEE. The V end was cut by 2 bases, the J end by 1 base, with 15 bases between. The CDR3, as DNA: TGTGCCAGCAGCTTCTCGGGATGGGATAGGAACACTGAAGCTTTCTTT. This sequence encodes CASSFSGWDRNTEAFF.

The chain couples TRBV2 to TRBJ2-1, with 13 bases that match TRBD2. CDR3 length: 17 amino acids. Germline V gives CDR1 SNHLY, CDR2 FYNNEI. V lost 6 bases to trimming and J lost 7 bases; unmatched junction nucleotides: 12. The CDR3 protein is CASRRELAGGPGNEQFF. CDR3 sequence (DNA): TGTGCCAGCAGGAGGGAACTAGCGGGGGGGCCGGGAAATGAGCAGTTCTTC.

The chain couples TRBV12-3 or TRBV12-4 to TRBJ1-5; D remains unclear. The CDR3 contains 13 residues. V dropped 5 bases and J dropped 0 bases, with 5 bases sitting between them. CDR3 protein: CASSQNSNQPQHF. For the CDR3, the DNA is TGTGCCAGCAGTCAAAATAGCAATCAGCCCCAGCATTTT.

V and J are TRBV6-5 and TRBJ2-3, with D perhaps TRBD1 (5 bases). The CDR3 spans 15 residues. CDR1 and CDR2 (germline): MNHEY, SVGAGI. Trimming took 6 bases from V and 1 from J, leaving 14 bases between them. The CDR3 DNA reads as TGTGCCAGCAGGGCCCGACAGCTGGGCACAGATACGCAGTATTTT. This gives the protein CASRARQLGTDTQYF.

The chain recombines TRBV6-4 with TRBJ2-2, with D possibly TRBD1 on 6 matching bases. Germline V gene sequence: CDR1 MRHNA, CDR2 SNTAGT. V was cut by 2 bases and J by 6 bases, with 10 bases left in between. CDR3 length: 14 residues. The CDR3 nucleotides read TGTGCCAGCAGTGACCAATACAGGGCCGGGGAGCTGTTTTTT. Encoded protein: CASSDQYRAGELFF.

In regard to this clone: One junction end does not reproduce the germline sequence, and a read error may be involved. The sample holds other DNA sequences that translate to the same CDR3. The CDR3 here is CSAAGGRGVYEQYF. In DNA form, the CDR3 reads TGCAGTGCGGCGGGGGGTCGGGGGGTCTACGAGCAGTACTTC. The genes are TRBV30 and TRBJ2-7; 8 bases fit TRBD2. This CDR3 spans 14 amino acids. Germline V gene sequence: CDR1 GTSNPN, CDR2 SVGIG (reference sequence).

The rearrangement links TRBV5-1 to TRBJ1-1; 8 bases map to TRBD1. Germline CDR1 is SGHRS and CDR2 is YFSETQ. The length of the CDR3 is 15 residues. V lost 0 bases to trimming and J lost 4 bases; unmatched junction nucleotides: 5. CDR3: CASSLVTGVGTEAFF. CDR3 coding DNA: TGCGCCAGCAGCTTGGTGACAGGGGTTGGCACTGAAGCTTTCTTT.

This clone was picked up one time. The chain employs TRBV4-1 and TRBJ2-6, with 9 bases aligning to TRBD1. The V and J ends lost 3 bases and 2 bases, in that order; junction bases with no gene match: 8. The germline V gene has CDR1 MGHRA and CDR2 YSYEKL. The CDR3 extends over 18 amino acids. The CDR3 is CASSQDGQGSAGANVLTF. The CDR3 region has the DNA TGCGCCAGCAGCCAGGACGGACAGGGGTCGGCTGGGGCCAACGTCCTGACTTTC.

This clone was picked up a small number of times. The gene calls are TRBV19 and TRBJ1-2; D unresolved. V was clipped by 3 bases and J by 6 bases, with 8 bases between them. Germline V lookup: CDR1 LNHDA, CDR2 SQIVND (reference sequence). CDR3 length: 12 residues. CDR3 sequence: CASSITGNGYTF. The CDR3 bases are TGTGCCAGTAGTATCACCGGGAATGGCTACACCTTC.

The chain employs TRBV5-1 and TRBJ1-3, with D hard to call. With 4 bases removed from V and 0 bases from J, the gap between germline ends came to 17 bases. The CDR3 loop spans 17 amino acids. Germline V gives CDR1 SGHRS, CDR2 YFSETQ. CDR3 residues: CASSQSAAVNSGNTIYF. The CDR3 coding sequence is TGCGCCAGCAGCCAAAGCGCCGCGGTTAACTCTGGAAACACCATATATTTT.

J is TRBJ2-3 and V is TRBV28, with D unresolved. Trimming cost V 3 bases and J 9 bases, with 10 bases left between them. The CDR3 is 12 amino acids. Germline CDR1 is MDHEN and CDR2 is SYDVKM. The CDR3 region is CASSLGLSTQYF. The CDR3 nucleotides read TGTGCCAGCAGTTTGGGCTTATCAACGCAGTATTTT.

The gene calls are TRBV5-4 and TRBJ2-5, with TRBD2 matching 9 bases. V was clipped by 2 bases and J by 5 bases; unmatched bases: 4. Germline lookup yields CDR1 SGHNT and CDR2 YYREEE (reference sequence). This CDR3 has 14 residues. The CDR3 spells CASSFSGGGETQYF. The CDR3 nucleotides are TGTGCCAGCAGCTTTAGCGGGGGTGGTGAGACCCAGTACTTC.